The clone carrying this T cell receptor (beta chain) was picked up a small number of times. The data were taken from a study of blood T cell repertoires in COVID-19. Study summary: COVID-19 samples collected from the United States, Italy and Spain covered acute and convalescent phases. PBMCs, B-cell-depleted T cells, or T cells were the source of the cDNA or gDNA that made up the material.

Authors' processing steps: For nucleated cells, counts were estimated from reference gene primer amplification. Measured with immunoSEQ multiplex PCR; TCRdb has only the in-frame clones, and not every one. That table furnishes V, J and clone size, whereas the DNA furnished D and trimming. The repertoire holds hundreds of thousands of clones, with approximately 87% as singletons. The germline CDR1 and CDR2 sequences are MNHEY and SVGAGI. V lost 5 bases, J lost 7 bases, and 18 bases lay in between. CDR3 length: 14 residues. The clonotype originates from a human donor in a cohort sampled during active COVID-19. The rearrangement uses TRBV6-5 and TRBJ2-7; D is unclear. What was sequenced was peripheral blood. This chain's CDR3 is CASSPIFGRTEQYF. CDR3 in DNA: TGTGCCAGCAGTCCGATCTTTGGGCGTACGGAGCAGTACTTC.